This note documents a single T cell receptor beta chain sequence. Its antigen is not identified. The TCRbeta library was prepared with unique molecular identifiers. One entry per CDR3 protein, called by TCRdb with MiXCR from the PCR reads. The table has over 80,000 distinct CDR3 sequences, 23% seen once. This record comes from a study of T-cell reconstitution after alpha-beta-depleted transplantation in children. Broader study findings: At the one-year point after transplant, T-cell counts and TCRbeta diversity were found to come mostly from T cells that had been newly produced. The origin of alpha-beta T cells about two months after transplant was reportedly several hundred expanded graft clones. Some patients owed their high day-60 TCRbeta diversity to surviving recipient T cells and thymic progenitors.

There are 13 residues in the CDR3. The ends were cut back, 4 bases at V and 7 bases at J, with 14 bases in the middle. The rearrangement uses TRBV12-3 or TRBV12-4 and TRBJ2-7, with a weak D call TRBD2 (5 bases). The receptor's source is a boy younger than 10 with acute lymphoblastic leukemia, due to receive a stem cell transplant. The sequencing used PBMCs, collected before TCRalphabeta/CD19-depleted stem cell transplant. The CDR3: CASSSQFREEQYF. The CDR3 coding sequence is TGTGCCAGCAGTTCCCAATTTAGGGAGGAGCAGTACTTC.